Shown below are 20 T cell receptor beta chains from a single sample sequenced in a study of CD8 T cells in Susac syndrome. Random hexamers were used to reverse transcribe the RNA input (roughly 0.5 to 1 ug). Using its own MiXCR run on the immunoSEQ multiplex PCR reads, TCRdb lists one record per CDR3 protein. The profile covers approximately 120,000 distinct CDR3 sequences, with 90% to 95% appearing a single time and over 0.07% taken by the ten largest. The source material was CD4+ T cells from PBMCs. Receptors originate from a human donor in good health.

The rearrangement joins TRBV7-2 to TRBJ1-1; D might be TRBD1 (6 bases). Germline loops: CDR1 SGHTA, CDR2 FQGNSA. V shed 4 bases and J shed 3 bases, with 9 bases lying between them. The CDR3 sequence is 13 residues long. The CDR3 spells CASSSGTYTEAFF. The CDR3 bases are TGTGCCAGCAGCTCCGGGACATACACTGAAGCTTTCTTT.

The sample holds one count of this clonotype. The chain joins TRBV7-9 to TRBJ2-6; D is possibly TRBD1 (5 bases). The CDR3 length is 14 residues. Germline loops: CDR1 SEHNR, CDR2 FQNEAQ (reference sequence). V was cut by 5 bases and J by 1 base, with 6 bases left in between. CDR3 coding DNA: TGTGCCAGCAGCCCAGGGTCTGGGGCCAACGTCCTGACTTTC. The encoded protein is CASSPGSGANVLTF.

DNA of the CDR3: TGTGCCAGCAGTTACTCGGGCCGATCTAACTATGGCTACACCTTC. Translating gives CASSYSGRSNYGYTF. The chain is built from TRBV6-5 and TRBJ1-2; D is unclear. Germline CDR1 and CDR2: MNHEY and SVGAGI. CDR3 length: 15 amino acids. V lost 0 bases, J lost 0 bases, and 8 bases lay in between.

The rearrangement links TRBV29-1 to TRBJ1-1, with D unresolved. Trimming shortened V by 6 bases and J by 4 bases, and 12 bases separated the two germline ends. CDR1 is SQVTM, CDR2 ANQGSEA, per germline. This CDR3 comprises 12 residues. The CDR3 protein is CSVHWTGTEAFF. CDR3 nucleotides: TGCAGCGTCCACTGGACGGGCACTGAAGCTTTCTTT.

The chain has TRBV6-5 and TRBJ1-2; D may be TRBD1 (6 bases). The CDR3 length is 13 residues. CDR1 and CDR2 from the germline V gene are MNHEY and SVGAGI. V lost 7 bases to trimming and J lost 5 bases, with 14 bases between them. The CDR3: CASITGQTYGYTF. The CDR3 DNA follows: TGTGCCAGCATTACCGGACAGACTTATGGCTACACCTTC.

The chain uses TRBV7-9 and TRBJ1-2; D unresolved. The CDR3 sequence is 16 residues long. Trimming pared 1 base from V and 8 bases from J, leaving 20 bases between. Looked up from germline, CDR1 is SEHNR and CDR2 is FQNEAQ (reference sequence). The CDR3 region is CASSLDAAPAGLGYTF. The CDR3 DNA sequence: TGTGCCAGCAGCTTAGACGCTGCGCCGGCCGGACTCGGCTACACCTTC.

CDR3 nucleotides: TGTGCCAGCAGTAGGGGAAAAATCACCGGGACAGGGGATCAGCCCCAGCATTTT. Protein sequence: CASSRGKITGTGDQPQHF. This chain links TRBV6-1 with TRBJ1-5, with 10 bases identical to TRBD1. Germline values: CDR1 MNHNS, CDR2 SASEGT. The CDR3 consists of 18 residues. J was trimmed by 5 bases and V by 5 bases; bases with no gene match: 15.

Only one count was recorded for this clonotype. The chain uses TRBV5-4 and TRBJ2-6; D unclear. Germline V gene data show CDR1 as SGHNT and CDR2 as YYREEE (reference sequence). This CDR3 comprises 13 residues. V lost 5 bases and J 2 bases, leaving 5 bases between the germline ends. Here the CDR3 reads CASRNAGANVLTF. CDR3 nucleotides: TGTGCCAGCAGAAACGCTGGGGCCAACGTCCTGACTTTC.

The rearrangement uses TRBV5-1 and TRBJ2-2, with TRBD1 matching 7 bases. This CDR3 is 16 amino acids long. Germline assignment: CDR1 SGHRS and CDR2 YFSETQ. V shed 4 bases and J 6 bases; nucleotides not matched to a gene: 12. CDR3 nucleotide sequence: TGCGCCAGCAGCCCGGGACAGTCCGCACGCTCCGGGGAGCTGTTTTTT. It codes for CASSPGQSARSGELFF.

The chain links TRBV20-1 to TRBJ1-1; 8 bases agree with TRBD1. This CDR3 has 12 residues. Trimming took 8 bases from V and 1 from J; bases not matched to a gene: 3. Germline CDR1 DFQATT, CDR2 SNEGSKA (reference sequence). This CDR3 is CSSGTGNTEAFF. The CDR3 nucleotides are TGCAGTTCCGGGACAGGGAACACTGAAGCTTTCTTT.

The V call is TRBV5-1, the J call TRBJ1-5, with TRBD1 matching over 7 bases. The CDR3 is 14 amino acids. The germline gives CDR1 SGHRS, CDR2 YFSETQ. Trimming took 4 bases from V and 7 from J; bases not matched to a gene: 8. CDR3 nucleotide sequence: TGCGCCAGCAGCCAGACAGGGTTAAACCAGCCCCAGCATTTT. Protein product: CASSQTGLNQPQHF.

The chain links TRBV30 to TRBJ2-3; possibly TRBD1 or TRBD2 for D (5 bases each). The CDR3 loop spans 15 amino acids. CDR1 is GTSNPN, CDR2 SVGIG, per germline (reference sequence). Trimming removed 3 bases at V and 5 bases at J, with 18 bases between. This CDR3 is CAWRGRVGAGDTQYF. DNA of the CDR3: TGTGCCTGGAGGGGGCGAGTCGGGGCAGGAGATACGCAGTATTTT.

This clonotype was observed a few times. This rearrangement joins TRBV12-3 or TRBV12-4 to TRBJ2-7; D is undetermined. The CDR3 has 12 residues. Trimming took 6 bases from V and 7 from J, leaving 13 bases between them. The CDR3, as DNA: TGTGCCAGCAGCCCCCTAGGCAGGGAGCAGTACTTC. Its protein product is CASSPLGREQYF.

The chain is built from TRBV7-2 and TRBJ2-7, with TRBD2 identical over 7 bases. CDR1 and CDR2 from the germline V gene are SGHTA and FQGNSA. This CDR3 has 15 residues. V shed 0 bases, J shed 7 bases, and the junction held 9 bases outside the gene matches. CDR3 coding DNA: TGTGCCAGCAGCTTAGCTGGGGGGGGAGAGAGGGAGCAGTACTTC. This codes for CASSLAGGGEREQYF. Variable domain in full (rest from reference TRBV7-2 and TRBJ2-7): GAGVSQSPSNKVTEKGKDVELRCDPISGHTALYWYRQSLGQGLEFLIYFQGNSAPDKSGLPSDRFSAERTGGSVSTLTIQRTQQEDSAVYLCASSLAGGGEREQYFGPGTRLTVT.

The chain's CDR3 is CASSLDRDNEQFF. The CDR3 coding sequence is TGTGCCAGCAGCTTGGACAGGGACAATGAGCAGTTCTTC. The chain couples TRBV7-2 to TRBJ2-1; 8 positions match TRBD1. The V segment lost 3 bases and the J segment 5 bases; nucleotides outside the gene matches: 0. This CDR3 is 13 amino acids long. The germline gives CDR1 SGHTA, CDR2 FQGNSA.

The chain links TRBV30 to TRBJ1-5, with D possibly TRBD1 on 6 matching bases. Germline-derived CDR1 and CDR2 are GTSNPN and SVGIG (reference sequence). This CDR3 has 12 amino acids. V lost 5 bases and J 6 bases, leaving 11 bases between the germline ends. CDR3: CAWDRQGQPQHF. The CDR3 nucleotides read TGTGCCTGGGACAGGCAGGGTCAGCCCCAGCATTTT.

The chain uses TRBV12-3 or TRBV12-4 and TRBJ2-7; D tentatively fits TRBD1 or TRBD2 (5 bases each). The CDR3 extends over 15 amino acids. The V and J ends lost 6 bases and 4 bases respectively, with 19 bases between them. CDR3 protein: CASRRTGTKIYEQYF. CDR3 coding DNA: TGTGCCAGCAGACGAACCGGGACGAAGATATACGAGCAGTACTTC.

The CDR3 is CASSRGRDVEQYF. The CDR3 region has the DNA TGTGCCAGCAGCAGGGGACGGGACGTCGAGCAGTACTTC. The chain employs TRBV11-2 and TRBJ2-7; either TRBD1 or TRBD2 may fit D (5 bases each). Germline assignment: CDR1 SGHAT and CDR2 FQNNGV. V lost 5 bases to trimming and J lost 6 bases, with 14 bases between them. The CDR3 length is 13 residues.

This clonotype showed up just a few times. The chain is built from TRBV2 and TRBJ1-1; D uncertain. Germline V gene data show CDR1 as SNHLY and CDR2 as FYNNEI. V was pared by 5 bases and J by 1 base, with 8 bases between. The CDR3 runs 13 residues. The CDR3 here is CASSLSRNTEAFF. The CDR3 DNA sequence: TGTGCCAGCAGTTTGAGCCGGAACACTGAAGCTTTCTTT.

The chain couples TRBV20-1 to TRBJ2-7, with a tentative D call TRBD1 (6 bases). The CDR3 has 14 amino acids. From germline, CDR1 is DFQATT and CDR2 SNEGSKA (reference sequence). V lost 6 bases and J 2 bases, leaving 17 bases between the germline ends. The CDR3 coding sequence is TGCAGTGCCAATCGAGGAGACAGGCCCTACGAGCAGTACTTC. Translating gives CSANRGDRPYEQYF.